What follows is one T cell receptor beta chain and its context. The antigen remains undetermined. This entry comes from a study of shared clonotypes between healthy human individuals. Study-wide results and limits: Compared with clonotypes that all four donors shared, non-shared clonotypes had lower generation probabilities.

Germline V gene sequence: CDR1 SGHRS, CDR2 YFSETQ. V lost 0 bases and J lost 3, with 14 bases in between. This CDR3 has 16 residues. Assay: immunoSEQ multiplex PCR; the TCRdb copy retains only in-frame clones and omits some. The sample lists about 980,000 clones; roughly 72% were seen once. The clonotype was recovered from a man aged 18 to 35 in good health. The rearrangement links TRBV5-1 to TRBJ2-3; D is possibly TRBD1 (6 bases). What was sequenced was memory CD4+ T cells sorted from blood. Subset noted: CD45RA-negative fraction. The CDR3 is CASSLGQGIGTDTQYF. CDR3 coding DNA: TGCGCCAGCAGCTTGGGGCAGGGGATCGGGACAGATACGCAGTATTTT.